This T cell receptor beta chain was found in a study of blood T cell repertoires in COVID-19. Across the whole study: The United States, Italy and Spain supplied acute and convalescent COVID-19 samples. PBMCs, B-cell-depleted T cells, or T cells were the source of the cDNA or gDNA that made up the material.

The CDR3 is 13 amino acids. V shed 5 bases and J shed 0 bases, with 7 bases lying between them. Germline V CDR1 and CDR2: KGHSH, LQKENI. In the authors' workflow: Amplification of reference gene primers provided the estimated nucleated cell counts. Data came from immunoSEQ multiplex PCR; TCRdb stores just in-frame clones and leaves some out. D and trimming were read from the DNA, whereas the V and J calls and clone size are those reported in that table. Of fewer than 110,000 clones in the sample, almost 85% were seen once. The sequenced sample consisted of peripheral blood. This rearrangement joins TRBV18 to TRBJ1-2; tentatively, D is TRBD1 (5 bases). The origin of this receptor is a human donor in a cohort sampled during active COVID-19. CDR3 coding DNA: TGTGCCAGCTCAGAGACAGCTAACTATGGCTACACCTTC. It codes for CASSETANYGYTF.